The present TCR beta chain was sequenced within a study of T cell repertoires in cytomegalovirus infection. This clonotype was found a few times. V was shortened by 3 bases and J by 7 bases, with 10 bases between the two germline ends. This CDR3 is 12 amino acids long. TCRdb processed the reads anew with MiXCR; each CDR3 protein has one entry. The sample shows some 180,000 distinct CDR3 sequences, about 18% of them seen only once. The clonotype was recovered from a human donor in good health (CMV status not recorded). Some clones in this sample may be carry-over from other donors' samples. The sample consisted of CD8+ T cells from PBMCs. This chain connects TRBV12-3 or TRBV12-4 to TRBJ2-7; TRBD1 is a possible D gene (6 bases). The CDR3, as DNA: TGTGCCAGCAGTTTCATAGGGGGAGAGCAGTACTTC. As protein: CASSFIGGEQYF.